This TCR beta chain was observed in a study of blood T cell repertoires in COVID-19. Authors' analysis steps: Reference gene primer amplification gave estimated nucleated cell counts. Generated by immunoSEQ multiplex PCR, the TCRdb table keeps only in-frame clones and is missing some. The V and J calls and clone size are taken from that table; D and trimming were inferred from the DNA. The sample holds about 220,000 clones, 82% seen once. Self-reported history from a screening survey and questionnaire set each donor's cohort. The TCR comes from a woman between 55 and 75 years old who had recovered from COVID-19. Input material: PBMCs or T cells enriched from blood (not recorded which).

CDR3 amino acids: CASSVATGGVETQYF. In nucleotides, the CDR3 is TGTGCCAGCAGCGTAGCTACAGGGGGCGTAGAGACCCAGTACTTC. The chain links TRBV9 to TRBJ2-5, with 9 bases that match TRBD1. CDR3 length: 15 residues. CDR1 and CDR2 from the germline V gene are SGDLS and YYNGEE. V lost 0 bases to trimming and J lost 4 bases; unmatched junction nucleotides: 4.